This T cell receptor beta chain comes out of a study of tumor-infiltrating lymphocytes in primary liver carcinoma (dated by TCRdb to about 2017). Turning to the overall study: About 5 patients with histopathologically diagnosed primary liver carcinoma underwent surgical resection in China between November 2015 and early 2016. Roughly 3.5 to 8 million productive TCRbeta reads were obtained per sample, and no significant difference in read depth was found between tissue types. The five patients, three men and two women aged 30 to 69 years, had hepatocellular carcinoma (four) or combined HCC and intrahepatic cholangiocarcinoma (one). The five patients had tumors of stage T1-T3 N0M0, with maximum diameters ranging from 4.2 to 10 cm. A total of 35 or so specimens from 5 patients underwent TCRbeta repertoire sequencing, comprising around 25 tumor regions, 5 adjacent noncancerous liver tissues and 5 peripheral blood samples. The study combined TCRbeta repertoire sequencing, expression microarrays and whole-exome sequencing across five regions of each liver tumor, with adjacent normal tissue and blood. Reproducibility between technical replicate repertoires was high, with correlation coefficients above 0.95 and mean shared-clone rates near 0.89.

Blood RNA was extracted from unsorted whole blood using TRIzol reagent, and germline DNA was obtained with the DNeasy Blood & Tissue kit. At the time of sampling, the patients were treatment-naive and had chronic HBV infection. Roughly 3.9 milliliters of peripheral blood were collected into K2EDTA tubes before surgery. Including the terminal cysteine and phenylalanine, the CDR3 comprises 13 residues. The sequence is cut down to CDR3 DNA, 39 bases in frame from base 1. V has 2 bases trimmed and J has 1 base trimmed; junction bases matching no gene number 1. Reading the germline V gene gives CDR1 SQVTM and CDR2 ANQGSEA. A constant-region primer and ProtoScript II reverse transcriptase were used to reverse-transcribe TCRbeta-specific cDNA from approximately 550 ng total RNA. Construction of the TCRbeta libraries relied on three nested rounds of multiplex PCR, following a slightly modified ARM-PCR procedure. Each of the first two PCR rounds ran for about 10 cycles and used multiplex TRBV1-TRBV30 forward primers together with a Cbeta reverse primer. Sample barcodes and Illumina adapters were added in a final 25-cycle PCR with Deep VentR polymerase. Before sequencing, amplicons of 200-500 bp were gel-purified using a QIAquick gel extraction kit. The TCRbeta amplicons were sequenced with 250-bp paired-end reads on an Illumina HiSeq 2500. Per the authors' processing: To recover full CDR3 sequences, reads were quality-trimmed using Trimmomatic v0.33 and paired reads were then merged using FLASH v1.2.11. V, D and J germline segments were assigned to the rearranged TCRbeta sequences using MiGEC v1.2.1b. VDJtools v1.0.0 computed clonotype statistics and Shannon-Wiener diversity indices. To cut down on sampling bias, every analysis after diversity analysis relied on just the 250 most abundant clonotypes from each sample. The public reads were quality trimmed at Q25 with fastp and then assembled into clones with MiXCR by TCRdb, keeping productive beta chains. For every CDR3 protein sequence, its rows merge into one entry that carries the most common genes and DNA. The V and J calls and clone size come from TCRdb's table, not from the authors' own analysis. The sample yields about 180,000 distinct CDR3 sequences; 60% were counted once. The top ten constitute around 68% of the sample.

As to this clonotype: Its cognate antigen has yet to be identified. Base qualities were left out, and no much larger clone turns up one base away.

The research as a whole found: Only the TCR beta chain was sequenced, which likely underestimates true repertoire diversity because unpaired alpha chains were not captured. Repertoire overlap was found to be higher between tumor regions (mean about 35%) than between tumor-adjacent (roughly 17%) or tumor-blood (around 14%) pairs, consistent with antigen-driven expansion. A significantly larger repertoire fraction was made up by the top 250 clones in tumors than in blood (p = 0.039). Comparison of CD4+ and CD8+ T cell repertoires was precluded by the use of bulk unsorted samples. With just 4 or 5 patients in the study, the authors point out that the findings should be validated in a larger study.

The specimen sequenced was peripheral blood. The chain employs TRBV29-1 and TRBJ1-1, with 7 bases in between that match TRBD1. This TCR derives from a man aged 40-49 years with primary liver carcinoma and hepatitis B virus infection. This receptor carries the CDR3 CSVERGQNTEAFF. In nucleotides, the sequence is TGCAGCGTTGAAAGGGGGCAGAACACTGAAGCTTTCTTT. The variable domain in full, with residues beyond the CDR3 obtained from the reference TRBV29-1 and TRBJ1-1 genes, is SAVISQKPSRDICQRGTSLTIQCQVDSQVTMMFWYRQQPGQSLTLIATANQGSEATYESGFVIDKFPISRPNLTFSTLTVSNMSPEDSSIYLCSVERGQNTEAFFGQGTRLTVV.